One sample yielded the 19 T cell receptor beta chains listed below, sequenced in a study of chemoradiotherapy in HPV16-positive cancers. Clones were sequenced by immunoSEQ multiplex PCR, and TCRdb holds only the in-frame ones, with some missing. Among about 12,000 clones listed, approximately 79% were seen once. This sample was gathered from a patient who underwent chemoradiotherapy. The receptors were gathered from a human donor with HPV-associated anogenital cancer.

The chain recombines TRBV5-4 with TRBJ2-3, with 8 bases matching TRBD1. With 2 bases clipped from V and 6 bases from J, the junction kept 8 bases outside the gene matches. The CDR3 spans 15 residues. From germline, CDR1 is SGHNT and CDR2 YYREEE (reference sequence). CDR3 coding DNA: TGTGCCAGCAGCTTCTCAGGGGGCAATGTTGATACGCAGTATTTT. Amino acids: CASSFSGGNVDTQYF.

V and J are TRBV28 and TRBJ2-5; D is possibly TRBD2 (5 bases). The CDR3 runs to 14 residues. CDR1 and CDR2 (germline): MDHEN, SYDVKM. V lost 1 base to trimming and J lost 1 base, with 7 bases between them. The CDR3 sequence: CASSLLEAQETQYF. The CDR3 coding sequence is TGTGCCAGCAGTTTATTGGAGGCCCAAGAGACCCAGTACTTC.

This clone was picked up a small number of times. The chain links TRBV28 to TRBJ2-2, with D uncertain. Germline V gene lookup returns CDR1 MDHEN and CDR2 SYDVKM. The CDR3 is 13 amino acids. The V end was cut by 5 bases, the J end by 1 base, with 5 bases between. The CDR3 nucleotides read TGTGCCAGCAGTAGCAGGAACACCGGGGAGCTGTTTTTT. Translating it yields CASSSRNTGELFF. The entire variable domain, with the rest obtained from reference TRBV28 and TRBJ2-2, is as follows: DVKVTQSSRYLVKRTGEKVFLECVQDMDHENMFWYRQDPGLGLRLIYFSYDVKMKEKGDIPEGYSVSREKKERFSLILESASTNQTSMYLCASSSRNTGELFFGEGSRLTVL.

This clone was counted once. V and J are TRBV7-9 and TRBJ2-7; 7 nucleotides align to TRBD2. CDR1 is SEHNR and CDR2 is FQNEAQ in the germline V gene (reference sequence). This CDR3 is 15 amino acids long. V was pared by 3 bases and J by 0 bases, with 5 bases of the junction left unmatched. The CDR3 DNA is TGTGCCAGCAGCTTCCCTAGCGGAAGCTCCTACGAGCAGTACTTC. This encodes CASSFPSGSSYEQYF.

The sample holds a few counts of this clone. The chain has TRBV27 and TRBJ2-1; unclear D gene. This CDR3 spans 13 amino acids. CDR1 MNHEY and CDR2 SMNVEV come from the germline V gene (reference sequence). Trimming removed 0 bases at V and 5 bases at J, with 5 bases between. This CDR3 is CASSLSENNEQFF. The CDR3 bases are TGTGCCAGCAGTTTATCGGAAAACAATGAGCAGTTCTTC.

The genes are TRBV18 and TRBJ1-1; no clear D. The CDR3 runs to 13 residues. The V gene lost 4 bases and the J gene lost 4 bases, with 10 bases spanning the gap. CDR1 is KGHSH, CDR2 LQKENI, per germline. The CDR3 loop is CASSLSGITEAFF. The CDR3 DNA sequence: TGTGCCAGCTCACTCTCAGGTATCACTGAAGCTTTCTTT.

This clone was detected once. The chain is built from TRBV9 and TRBJ2-3; unclear D gene. This CDR3 is built from 14 residues. The germline V gene has CDR1 SGDLS and CDR2 YYNGEE. The germline V and J ends were trimmed by 2 bases and 4 bases, with 11 bases remaining between them. This CDR3 reads CASSVEFSSDTQYF. The CDR3 DNA reads TGTGCCAGCAGCGTCGAGTTCAGTTCAGATACGCAGTATTTT.

This rearrangement joins TRBV5-1 to TRBJ2-2; D is undetermined. Trimming left V 4 bases short and J 4 bases short, with 11 bases between. Germline V gene lookup returns CDR1 SGHRS and CDR2 YFSETQ. This CDR3 contains 14 residues. In nucleotides, the CDR3 is TGCGCCAGCAGCCAGGTTGGACCCACCGGGGAGCTGTTTTTT. Its translation: CASSQVGPTGELFF.

This chain links TRBV19 with TRBJ2-4, with 7 bases fitting TRBD2. CDR1 and CDR2 (germline): LNHDA, SQIVND (reference sequence). Trimming cost V 6 bases and J 3 bases; bases outside gene matches: 11. The CDR3 is 16 residues long. The CDR3 coding sequence is TGTGCCAGTAGCACGCTAGCGGCCCCAAGCAAAAACATTCAGTACTTC. This sequence encodes CASSTLAAPSKNIQYF.

This clone was seen a single time. The V call is TRBV2, the J call TRBJ1-1; weak D call: TRBD1 (6 bases). The V and J ends lost 5 bases and 6 bases respectively, with 19 bases between them. The CDR3 sequence is 15 residues long. CDR1 and CDR2 (germline): SNHLY, FYNNEI. CDR3 bases: TGTGCCAGCAGTCGCCCCAGGGGTATTGAGCCTGAAGCTTTCTTT. Residues: CASSRPRGIEPEAFF.

The chain is built from TRBV4-3 and TRBJ1-4, with 11 bases identical to TRBD1. CDR3 length equals 17 residues. Germline-derived CDR1 and CDR2 are LGHNA and YSLEER. With 1 base clipped from V and 7 bases from J, the junction kept 8 bases outside the gene matches. The CDR3 sequence is CASSQGFFGTGGEKLFF. The CDR3 DNA is TGCGCCAGCAGCCAAGGATTCTTCGGGACAGGGGGTGAAAAACTGTTTTTT.

This clone was seen a few times. V usage is TRBV19 and J usage is TRBJ2-7; 9 bases are shared with TRBD1. There are 14 residues in the CDR3. Germline CDR1 is LNHDA and CDR2 is SQIVND (reference sequence). Trimming cost V 5 bases and J 4 bases; bases outside gene matches: 6. The CDR3 loop is CASSPWTGAYEQYF. The CDR3 DNA reads TGTGCCAGTAGTCCCTGGACAGGGGCGTACGAGCAGTACTTC.

V gene TRBV5-1 combines with J gene TRBJ2-1, with 8 nucleotides matching TRBD2. CDR3 length equals 14 residues. Germline V gene lookup returns CDR1 SGHRS and CDR2 YFSETQ. The junction had 7 bases not matched to a gene; V was cut back by 4 bases and J by 7 bases. The CDR3 nucleotides read TGCGCCAGCAGCCCGGGACTAGGGGTAAATGAGCAGTTCTTC. Its protein product is CASSPGLGVNEQFF.

The chain joins TRBV18 to TRBJ1-5; 7 bases map to TRBD1. The CDR3 extends over 13 amino acids. The germline CDR1 and CDR2 sequences are KGHSH and LQKENI. V gave up 9 bases and J gave up 0 bases; unmatched junction bases: 2. The CDR3 here is CASGTDSNQPQHF. The CDR3, as DNA: TGTGCCAGTGGGACAGATAGCAATCAGCCCCAGCATTTT.

This chain uses TRBV7-2 with TRBJ1-1, with no clear D. Per germline, CDR1 SGHTA and CDR2 FQGNSA. The CDR3 covers 16 residues. Trimming took 4 bases from V and 4 from J, leaving 19 bases between them. As DNA, the CDR3 is TGTGCCAGCAGCTCCCGGACTGGAACTAGGAGCACTGAAGCTTTCTTT. Translation: CASSSRTGTRSTEAFF.

The CDR3 here is CASTPRGQGFEKLFF. CDR3 nucleotides: TGTGCCAGTACTCCCCGGGGACAGGGCTTCGAAAAACTGTTTTTT. The chain combines TRBV19 with TRBJ1-4, with 9 bases that match TRBD1. There are 15 residues in the CDR3. J gave up 8 bases and V 7 bases, and 11 bases lay outside the gene matches. CDR1 and CDR2 from the germline V gene are LNHDA and SQIVND (reference sequence).

This chain connects TRBV27 to TRBJ2-1; 10 nucleotides match TRBD2. This CDR3 is 16 amino acids long. The V gene end was trimmed by 5 bases and the J gene end by 6 bases; junction bases not matched to a gene: 10. Germline CDR1 reads MNHEY; CDR2 reads SMNVEV (reference sequence). The CDR3 sequence: CASSPRLAGTFNEQFF. CDR3 coding DNA: TGTGCCAGCAGTCCAAGACTAGCGGGCACATTCAATGAGCAGTTCTTC.

This chain connects TRBV5-1 to TRBJ2-3, with D hard to call. The germline gives CDR1 SGHRS, CDR2 YFSETQ. This CDR3 is built from 13 residues. V was pared by 0 bases and J by 5 bases, with 7 bases between. The CDR3 DNA is TGCGCCAGCAGCTTGGAGAGAAGAGATACGCAGTATTTT. Translation gives CASSLERRDTQYF.

For the CDR3, the DNA is TGCGCCAGCAGCTTGGATCGGACAGACGTGAACACTGAAGCTTTCTTT. Encoded protein: CASSLDRTDVNTEAFF. J is TRBJ1-1 and V is TRBV5-1; possible D gene TRBD1, 6 bases. V lost 0 bases and J lost 0, with 12 bases in between. Germline CDR1 is SGHRS and CDR2 is YFSETQ. CDR3 length equals 16 residues.